This TCR beta chain was retrieved from a study of blood T cell repertoires in COVID-19. Study in general: Acute and convalescent COVID-19 samples came from the United States, Italy and Spain. The cDNA or gDNA used as material had been derived from T cells, B-cell-depleted T cells, or PBMCs.

Seattle patients were enrolled while actively infected and followed longitudinally. CDR1 is SGHRS and CDR2 is YFSETQ in the germline V gene. V lost 2 bases and J lost 0, with 11 bases in between. The CDR3 runs 16 residues. How the authors handled the data: Reference gene primers were amplified, and this amplification served to estimate nucleated cell counts. Generated by immunoSEQ multiplex PCR, the TCRdb table keeps only in-frame clones and is missing some. V and J calls and clone size follow that table, whereas D and trimming were derived from the DNA. The table records about 12,000 clones, about 71% of them present only once.

The chain is built from TRBV5-1 and TRBJ2-2, with D perhaps TRBD1 (6 bases). This clonotype was obtained from a man aged 55-75 years with COVID-19, enrolled during active disease. Sequences were obtained from peripheral blood. CDR3 DNA: TGCGCCAGCAGCTTATCACAGGGACCGAACACCGGGGAGCTGTTTTTT. Protein: CASSLSQGPNTGELFF.